The 12 T cell receptor beta chains below were found in one sample sequenced in a study of pediatric ulcerative colitis. During colonoscopy, one to two rectal pinch biopsies were collected. Assay: immunoSEQ multiplex PCR; the TCRdb copy retains only in-frame clones and omits some. The sample holds about 11,000 clones, around four fifths seen once. The sample consisted of gut tissue. These TCRs come from a girl aged 10-17 years who was a control in a study of pediatric ulcerative colitis.

This chain links TRBV18 with TRBJ2-1; TRBD2 matches at 11 bases. The CDR3 covers 16 residues. CDR1 and CDR2 from the germline V gene are KGHSH and LQKENI. The J segment lost 9 bases and the V segment lost 2 bases, leaving 9 bases of the junction unmatched. This chain's CDR3 is CASSPEVTSGSGEQFF. The CDR3 region has the DNA TGTGCCAGCTCACCAGAGGTCACTAGCGGGAGCGGTGAGCAGTTCTTC.

The chain employs TRBV7-9 and TRBJ2-5; weak D call: TRBD2 (7 bases). CDR3 length: 15 amino acids. Trimming removed 5 bases at V and 2 bases at J, with 15 bases between. Germline V gene sequence: CDR1 SEHNR, CDR2 FQNEAQ (reference sequence). Here the CDR3 reads CASSPTRGGQETQYF. The CDR3 DNA reads as TGTGCCAGCAGCCCGACGAGGGGGGGGCAAGAGACCCAGTACTTC.

Notes on this clone: A read error may produce the germline difference seen at one junction end. This sequence joins TRBV4-1 and TRBJ1-4; possibly TRBD1 for D (5 bases). Germline CDR1 is MGHRA and CDR2 is YSYEKL. The CDR3 spans 16 residues. CDR3 sequence reads: CANSQARGNPNEKLFF. The CDR3 DNA reads TGCGCCAACAGCCAAGCCCGGGGGAATCCTAATGAAAAACTGTTTTTT.

J is TRBJ1-4 and V is TRBV4-1, with a tentative D call TRBD1 (6 bases). Trimming shortened V by 4 bases and J by 1 base, and 19 bases separated the two germline ends. The germline gives CDR1 MGHRA, CDR2 YSYEKL. This CDR3 region has 18 residues. CDR3 loop: CASSREGGPSLTNEKLFF. The DNA of the CDR3 is TGCGCCAGCAGCCGGGAGGGGGGGCCCTCCTTAACTAATGAAAAACTGTTTTTT.

This sequence joins TRBV29-1 and TRBJ2-5, with TRBD1 as a possible D gene (6 bases). Trimming stripped 1 base from V and 2 bases from J, with 14 bases between. Germline-derived CDR1 and CDR2 are SQVTM and ANQGSEA. CDR3 length: 15 amino acids. The CDR3 is CSVEGGTTDQETQYF. The CDR3 DNA sequence: TGCAGCGTTGAAGGAGGGACAACTGATCAAGAGACCCAGTACTTC.

The chain employs TRBV7-9 and TRBJ2-3; D not certain. The CDR3 loop spans 14 amino acids. The germline CDR1 and CDR2 sequences are SEHNR and FQNEAQ (reference sequence). The V end was cut by 5 bases, the J end by 6 bases, with 15 bases between. DNA for the CDR3: TGTGCCAGCAGCCCGGACGTCGCCCCCGATACGCAGTATTTT. It codes for CASSPDVAPDTQYF.

The CDR3 reads CASSIDGRTTDTQYF. CDR3 bases: TGTGCCAGTAGTATCGATGGACGGACCACAGATACGCAGTATTTT. The J gene is TRBJ2-3, the V gene TRBV19; D is undetermined. Trimming removed 3 bases from V and 2 bases from J, with 12 bases in between. The germline V gene encodes CDR1 LNHDA and CDR2 SQIVND (reference sequence). The CDR3 has 15 amino acids.

The chain has TRBV28 and TRBJ1-4; 10 bases agree with TRBD1. The CDR3 spans 15 residues. Germline lookup yields CDR1 MDHEN and CDR2 SYDVKM. J lost 7 bases, V lost 5 bases, and 7 bases had no gene match. CDR3 protein: CASSLAGQGLEKLFF. The DNA for the CDR3 is TGTGCCAGCAGTCTTGCGGGACAGGGGCTTGAAAAACTGTTTTTT.

CDR3 coding DNA: TGTGCCAGCAGCTTTGGGGGGCGGTCCTACAATGAGCAGTTCTTC. Encoded protein: CASSFGGRSYNEQFF. This chain connects TRBV5-4 to TRBJ2-1; D is perhaps TRBD1 or TRBD2 (6 bases each). Germline CDR1 and CDR2: SGHNT and YYREEE (reference sequence). V lost 2 bases to trimming and J lost 1 base, with 10 bases between them. The CDR3 is made up of 15 amino acids.

This clone came up once. V and J are TRBV6-4 and TRBJ2-2; 12 positions match TRBD2. CDR1 is MRHNA and CDR2 is SNTAGT in the germline V gene. Trimming cost V 3 bases and J 7 bases; bases outside gene matches: 3. The CDR3 has 15 residues. The CDR3 protein is CASSELAGGSGELFF. In DNA, the CDR3 is TGTGCCAGCAGTGAACTAGCGGGAGGCAGCGGGGAGCTGTTTTTT.

J is TRBJ1-3 and V is TRBV7-9; no clear D. The V end lost 7 bases, the J end lost 3 bases, and 13 bases lay between the germline ends. Germline V lookup: CDR1 SEHNR, CDR2 FQNEAQ (reference sequence). The CDR3 has 14 amino acids. In DNA form, the CDR3 reads TGTGCCAGCATGATACAGAGCGGTGGAAACACCATATATTTT. The encoded protein is CASMIQSGGNTIYF.

This rearrangement joins TRBV27 to TRBJ2-3; D call uncertain. Germline CDR1 and CDR2: MNHEY and SMNVEV (reference sequence). This CDR3 is built from 16 residues. Trimming shortened V by 5 bases and J by 5 bases, and 20 bases separated the two germline ends. CDR3 in amino acids: CASSPNLRNPGDTQYF. The CDR3, as DNA: TGTGCCAGCAGTCCAAATCTCAGGAACCCGGGAGATACGCAGTATTTT.